A selection of T cell receptor beta chains follows, all from one sample in a study of T cell repertoires in cytomegalovirus infection. Their cognate antigens are unknown. MiXCR, applied by TCRdb to the reads, yields one record per CDR3 protein. The sample lists roughly 920,000 distinct CDR3 sequences, around a third occurring once. The sequenced sample was cultured CD8+ T cells from PBMCs, obtained from culture after CMV antigen stimulation. These receptors all stem from a human donor in good health (CMV status not recorded). Some clones in this sample may be carry-over from other donors' samples. Each CDR3 is given with its conserved first and last residue. Each record gives: clone size, J gene, D gene, V gene, CDR3 protein, CDR3 DNA. D genes are given only for firm matches. The size of a clone is reported for some rows only, either as once, few or many, or as a class for expanded clones.

clone size: NA; J gene: TRBJ1-2; D gene: NA; V gene: TRBV6-5; CDR3 protein: CASSFRPGLQYGYTF; CDR3 DNA: TGTGCCAGCAGTTTCCGACCGGGACTACAATATGGCTACACCTTC
clone size: few; J gene: TRBJ2-1; D gene: NA; V gene: TRBV7-2; CDR3 protein: CASSLVPGLGNEQFF; CDR3 DNA: TGTGCCAGCAGCTTAGTCCCGGGGTTGGGTAATGAGCAGTTCTTC
clone size: NA; J gene: TRBJ2-5; D gene: NA; V gene: TRBV6-2/TRBV6-3; CDR3 protein: CASSTTYESAQETQYF; CDR3 DNA: TGTGCCAGCAGTACCACATACGAGTCGGCCCAAGAGACCCAGTACTTC
clone size: NA; J gene: TRBJ1-2; D gene: NA; V gene: TRBV10-2; CDR3 protein: CASTHRVAGGYTF; CDR3 DNA: TGCGCCAGCACCCACCGGGTAGCCGGTGGCTACACCTTC
clone size: NA; J gene: TRBJ2-6; D gene: NA; V gene: TRBV5-4; CDR3 protein: CASTPGIGANVLTF; CDR3 DNA: TGTGCCAGCACCCCCGGGATTGGGGCCAACGTCCTGACTTTC
clone size: NA; J gene: TRBJ1-1; D gene: NA; V gene: TRBV6-6; CDR3 protein: CASSYSIDRNTEAFF; CDR3 DNA: TGTGCCAGCAGTTACTCGATAGACAGGAACACTGAAGCTTTCTTT
clone size: few; J gene: TRBJ2-1; D gene: NA; V gene: TRBV5-1; CDR3 protein: CASSFFPGDYNEQFF; CDR3 DNA: TGTGCCAGCAGCTTTTTTCCAGGCGATTACAATGAGCAGTTCTTC
clone size: once; J gene: TRBJ2-7; D gene: TRBD2; V gene: TRBV10-1; CDR3 protein: CASSEGNSGGLKYF; CDR3 DNA: TGCGCCAGCAGTGAGGGGAATAGCGGGGGGCTCAAGTACTTC
clone size: NA; J gene: TRBJ2-1; D gene: NA; V gene: TRBV4-2; CDR3 protein: CASSRSFPGDYNEQFF; CDR3 DNA: TGTGCCAGCAGCCGTAGCTTTCCGGGGGACTACAATGAGCAGTTCTTC
clone size: once; J gene: TRBJ1-4; D gene: TRBD1; V gene: TRBV2; CDR3 protein: CASSPGTGRPNEKLFF; CDR3 DNA: TGTGCCAGCAGCCCCGGGACAGGGAGGCCTAATGAAAAACTGTTTTTT
clone size: few; J gene: TRBJ2-3; D gene: TRBD2; V gene: TRBV5-5; CDR3 protein: CASSPQAGATDTQYF; CDR3 DNA: TGTGCCAGCAGCCCCCAAGCGGGGGCGACCGATACGCAGTATTTT
clone size: few; J gene: TRBJ2-7; D gene: NA; V gene: TRBV12-3/TRBV12-4; CDR3 protein: CASSLGDPSSYEQYF; CDR3 DNA: TGTGCCAGCAGTTTAGGCGACCCGAGCTCCTACGAGCAGTACTTC
clone size: few; J gene: TRBJ2-3; D gene: TRBD2; V gene: TRBV20-1; CDR3 protein: CSANGGNPDTQYF; CDR3 DNA: TGCAGTGCTAACGGGGGGAACCCAGATACGCAGTATTTT
clone size: NA; J gene: TRBJ1-3; D gene: TRBD1; V gene: TRBV6-5; CDR3 protein: CASSDKILGQRYF; CDR3 DNA: TGTGCCAGCAGTGACAAAATTTTGGGACAGAGGTATTTT
clone size: NA; J gene: TRBJ2-3; D gene: TRBD2; V gene: TRBV7-6; CDR3 protein: CASSLARGLTDTQYF; CDR3 DNA: TGTGCCAGCAGCTTAGCGCGGGGGTTGACAGATACGCAGTATTTT
clone size: NA; J gene: TRBJ2-3; D gene: NA; V gene: TRBV7-9; CDR3 protein: CASSSTATAASDTQYF; CDR3 DNA: TGTGCCAGCAGCTCGACAGCCACCGCCGCTTCAGATACGCAGTATTTT
clone size: NA; J gene: TRBJ2-5; D gene: TRBD2; V gene: TRBV6-5; CDR3 protein: CASSYGVAGSQETQYF; CDR3 DNA: TGTGCCAGCAGTTACGGAGTAGCGGGGAGCCAAGAGACCCAGTACTTC
clone size: NA; J gene: TRBJ2-2; D gene: TRBD1; V gene: TRBV6-1; CDR3 protein: CASSGPDRGDTGELFF; CDR3 DNA: TGTGCCAGCAGTGGCCCGGACAGGGGGGACACCGGGGAGCTGTTTTTT
clone size: NA; J gene: TRBJ1-2; D gene: TRBD1; V gene: TRBV27; CDR3 protein: CASSPPGQPNYDYTF; CDR3 DNA: TGTGCCAGCAGTCCACCGGGACAGCCTAACTATGACTACACCTTC
clone size: NA; J gene: TRBJ2-3; D gene: NA; V gene: TRBV20-1; CDR3 protein: CSARAAGPSTDTQYF; CDR3 DNA: TGCAGTGCTAGAGCGGCAGGCCCTAGCACAGATACGCAGTATTTT
clone size: NA; J gene: TRBJ1-1; D gene: TRBD1; V gene: TRBV10-3; CDR3 protein: CAISVNRGREIYTEAFF; CDR3 DNA: TGTGCCATCAGTGTGAACAGGGGGCGGGAAATTTACACTGAAGCTTTCTTT
clone size: NA; J gene: TRBJ1-2; D gene: NA; V gene: TRBV7-9; CDR3 protein: CASSDTWGSDYGYTF; CDR3 DNA: TGTGCCAGCAGCGACACATGGGGCTCGGATTATGGCTACACCTTC
clone size: many; J gene: TRBJ1-2; D gene: NA; V gene: TRBV27; CDR3 protein: CASSLATGNYGYTF; CDR3 DNA: TGTGCCAGCAGTTTAGCAACAGGGAACTATGGCTACACCTTC
clone size: few; J gene: TRBJ1-2; D gene: TRBD1; V gene: TRBV7-9; CDR3 protein: CASSIYRGQPGYTF; CDR3 DNA: TGTGCCAGCAGCATATACAGGGGGCAGCCTGGCTACACCTTC
clone size: NA; J gene: TRBJ2-1; D gene: TRBD1; V gene: TRBV11-2; CDR3 protein: CASSLTPRDRGPNEQFF; CDR3 DNA: TGTGCCAGCAGCTTAACCCCCAGGGACAGGGGGCCGAATGAGCAGTTCTTC
clone size: NA; J gene: TRBJ1-2; D gene: NA; V gene: TRBV12-3/TRBV12-4; CDR3 protein: CASSLHPNYGYTF; CDR3 DNA: TGTGCCAGCAGCCTACACCCAAACTATGGCTACACCTTC
clone size: few; J gene: TRBJ2-1; D gene: NA; V gene: TRBV2; CDR3 protein: CASSDRGDLYNEQFF; CDR3 DNA: TGTGCCAGCAGTGACAGGGGCGATCTCTACAATGAGCAGTTCTTC
clone size: many; J gene: TRBJ2-3; D gene: NA; V gene: TRBV6-2/TRBV6-3; CDR3 protein: CASSYLQGATDTQYF; CDR3 DNA: TGTGCCAGCAGTTACCTCCAGGGTGCGACAGATACGCAGTATTTT
clone size: NA; J gene: TRBJ2-1; D gene: TRBD1; V gene: TRBV4-1; CDR3 protein: CASSQGAGGDEQFF; CDR3 DNA: TGCGCCAGCAGCCAAGGGGCAGGGGGCGATGAGCAGTTCTTC
clone size: NA; J gene: TRBJ1-1; D gene: NA; V gene: TRBV6-1; CDR3 protein: CASRQGSGGTEAFF; CDR3 DNA: TGTGCCAGCAGACAGGGAAGTGGTGGCACTGAAGCTTTCTTT
clone size: NA; J gene: TRBJ2-1; D gene: NA; V gene: TRBV6-2/TRBV6-3; CDR3 protein: CASSYPMIEQFF; CDR3 DNA: TGTGCCAGCAGTTACCCAATGATTGAGCAGTTCTTC
clone size: NA; J gene: TRBJ1-2; D gene: TRBD1; V gene: TRBV7-8; CDR3 protein: CASFTGEDGYTF; CDR3 DNA: TGTGCCAGCTTTACAGGGGAAGATGGCTACACCTTC
clone size: NA; J gene: TRBJ1-1; D gene: NA; V gene: TRBV27; CDR3 protein: CASSLSAGVRTEAFF; CDR3 DNA: TGTGCCAGCAGTTTATCGGCAGGGGTGAGGACTGAAGCTTTCTTT
clone size: many; J gene: TRBJ1-3; D gene: NA; V gene: TRBV7-2; CDR3 protein: CASSLGYGGPGNTIYF; CDR3 DNA: TGTGCCAGCAGCTTAGGATATGGGGGGCCTGGAAACACCATATATTTT
clone size: many; J gene: TRBJ2-3; D gene: NA; V gene: TRBV7-6; CDR3 protein: CASSLAPNTQYF; CDR3 DNA: TGTGCCAGCAGCTTAGCCCCAAATACGCAGTATTTT
clone size: many; J gene: TRBJ2-3; D gene: NA; V gene: TRBV6-5; CDR3 protein: CASSYSNRVTDTQYF; CDR3 DNA: TGTGCCAGCAGTTACTCTAACAGGGTCACAGATACGCAGTATTTT
clone size: few; J gene: TRBJ2-1; D gene: NA; V gene: TRBV12-5; CDR3 protein: CASGFASNEQFF; CDR3 DNA: TGTGCTAGTGGTTTCGCTAGCAATGAGCAGTTCTTC
clone size: NA; J gene: TRBJ2-1; D gene: NA; V gene: TRBV6-6; CDR3 protein: CASTLRGGFYNEQFF; CDR3 DNA: TGTGCCAGCACCCTACGGGGCGGATTTTACAATGAGCAGTTCTTC
clone size: many; J gene: TRBJ2-3; D gene: TRBD2; V gene: TRBV19; CDR3 protein: CASSRRGGTDTQYF; CDR3 DNA: TGTGCCAGCAGCAGACGGGGGGGCACAGATACGCAGTATTTT
clone size: few; J gene: TRBJ2-1; D gene: NA; V gene: TRBV19; CDR3 protein: CASTRGGSSYNEQFF; CDR3 DNA: TGTGCCAGTACTCGTGGGGGGAGCTCCTACAATGAGCAGTTCTTC